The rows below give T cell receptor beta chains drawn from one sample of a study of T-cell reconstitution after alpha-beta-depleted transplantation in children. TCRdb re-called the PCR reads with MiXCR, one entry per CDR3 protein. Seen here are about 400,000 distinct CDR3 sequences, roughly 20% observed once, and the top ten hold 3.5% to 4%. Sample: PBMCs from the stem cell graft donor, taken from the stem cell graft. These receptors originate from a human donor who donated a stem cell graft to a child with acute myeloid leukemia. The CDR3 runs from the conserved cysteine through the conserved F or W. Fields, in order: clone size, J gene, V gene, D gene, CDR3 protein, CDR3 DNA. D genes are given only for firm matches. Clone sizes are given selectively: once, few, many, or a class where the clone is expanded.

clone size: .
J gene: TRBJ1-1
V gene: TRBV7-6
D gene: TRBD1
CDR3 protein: CASSLTGAGEAFF
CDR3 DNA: TGTGCCAGCAGCCTAACAGGGGCGGGTGAAGCTTTCTTT

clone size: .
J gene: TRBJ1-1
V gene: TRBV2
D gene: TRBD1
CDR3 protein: CASSESTGDTEAFF
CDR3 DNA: TGTGCCAGCAGTGAATCCACAGGGGACACTGAAGCTTTCTTT

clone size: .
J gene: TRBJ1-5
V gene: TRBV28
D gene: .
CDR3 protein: CASSFQNNQPQHF
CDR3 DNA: TGTGCCAGCAGTTTTCAAAACAATCAGCCCCAGCATTTT

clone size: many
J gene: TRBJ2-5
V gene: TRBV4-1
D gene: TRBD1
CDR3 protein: CASSQVGTGGLETQYF
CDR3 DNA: TGCGCCAGCAGCCAAGTGGGGACAGGGGGCCTAGAGACCCAGTACTTC

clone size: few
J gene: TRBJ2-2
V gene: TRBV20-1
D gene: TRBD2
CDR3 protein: CSASASGKSTGELFF
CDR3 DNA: TGCAGTGCTAGCGCCAGCGGGAAGAGCACCGGGGAGCTGTTTTTT

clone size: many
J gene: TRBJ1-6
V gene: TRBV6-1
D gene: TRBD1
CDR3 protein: CASSGTGVLGSYNSPLHF
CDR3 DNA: TGTGCCAGCAGTGGGACAGGGGTTTTGGGCTCCTATAATTCACCCCTCCACTTT

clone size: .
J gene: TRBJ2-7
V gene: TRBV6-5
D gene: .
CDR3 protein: CASSYSKSAGTISYEQYF
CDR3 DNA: TGTGCCAGCAGTTACTCGAAGTCGGCGGGGACCATCTCCTACGAGCAGTACTTC

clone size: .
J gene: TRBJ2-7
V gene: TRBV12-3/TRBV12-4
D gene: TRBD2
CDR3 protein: CASSFLLAGDSYEQYF
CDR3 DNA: TGTGCCAGCAGTTTCCTACTAGCGGGAGACTCCTACGAGCAGTACTTC

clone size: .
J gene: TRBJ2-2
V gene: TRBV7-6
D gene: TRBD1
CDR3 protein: CASRTSSGTGGFGELFF
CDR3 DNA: TGTGCCAGCCGTACAAGCTCCGGGACAGGGGGCTTTGGGGAGCTGTTTTTT

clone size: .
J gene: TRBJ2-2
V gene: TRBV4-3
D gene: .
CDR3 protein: CASSQDSLGYMNTGELFF
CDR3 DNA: TGCGCCAGCAGCCAAGATTCTCTCGGATATATGAACACCGGGGAGCTGTTTTTT

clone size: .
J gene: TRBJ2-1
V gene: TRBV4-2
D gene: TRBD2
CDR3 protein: CASSQDKSGSPFF
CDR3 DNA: TGTGCCAGCAGCCAAGATAAAAGCGGGAGCCCGTTCTTC

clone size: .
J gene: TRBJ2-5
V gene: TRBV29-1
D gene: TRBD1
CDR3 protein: CSVEEGGGETQYF
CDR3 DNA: TGCAGCGTTGAAGAAGGGGGCGGAGAGACCCAGTACTTC

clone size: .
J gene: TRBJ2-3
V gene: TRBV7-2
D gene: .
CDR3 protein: CASSRTREDTQYF
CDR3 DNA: TGTGCCAGCAGCCGGACACGGGAAGATACGCAGTATTTT

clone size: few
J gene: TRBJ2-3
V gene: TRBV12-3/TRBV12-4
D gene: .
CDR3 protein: CASKLGASTDTQYF
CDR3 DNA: TGTGCCAGCAAATTAGGCGCTAGCACAGATACGCAGTATTTT

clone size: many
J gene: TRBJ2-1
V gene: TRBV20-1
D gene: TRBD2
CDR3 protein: CSAREREGLGEQFF
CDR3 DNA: TGCAGTGCTAGGGAGCGGGAGGGCCTCGGTGAGCAGTTCTTC

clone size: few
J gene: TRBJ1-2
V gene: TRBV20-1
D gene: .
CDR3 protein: CSAHTGFGYTF
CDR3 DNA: TGCAGTGCCCATACAGGGTTCGGCTACACCTTC

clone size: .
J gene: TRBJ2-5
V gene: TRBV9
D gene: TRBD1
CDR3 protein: CASSVGQGETQYF
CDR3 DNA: TGTGCCAGCAGCGTAGGACAGGGAGAGACCCAGTACTTC

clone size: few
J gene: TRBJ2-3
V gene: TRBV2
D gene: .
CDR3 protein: CATSLLLGTDTQYF
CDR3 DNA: TGTGCCACTTCCCTACTCCTGGGCACAGATACGCAGTATTTT

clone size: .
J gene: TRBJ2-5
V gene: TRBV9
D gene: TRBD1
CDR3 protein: CASSVLGTGQETQYF
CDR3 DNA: TGTGCCAGCAGCGTCCTCGGGACAGGTCAAGAGACCCAGTACTTC

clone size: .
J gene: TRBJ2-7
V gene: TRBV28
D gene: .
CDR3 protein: CASSWFRDSYEQYF
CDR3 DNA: TGTGCCAGCAGTTGGTTTAGAGATTCCTACGAGCAGTACTTC

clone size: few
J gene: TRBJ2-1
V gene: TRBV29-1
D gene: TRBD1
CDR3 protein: CSSRTGNNEQFF
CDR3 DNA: TGCAGCTCTAGGACAGGGAACAATGAGCAGTTCTTC

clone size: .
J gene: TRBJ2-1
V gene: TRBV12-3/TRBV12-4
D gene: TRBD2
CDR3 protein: CASSGGGGSTDNEQFF
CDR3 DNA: TGTGCCAGCAGTGGGGGAGGCGGGAGCACCGACAATGAGCAGTTCTTC

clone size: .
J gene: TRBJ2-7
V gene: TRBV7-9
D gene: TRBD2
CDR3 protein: CATTFSGSAYEQYF
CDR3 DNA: TGTGCCACCACCTTCAGCGGGAGTGCTTACGAGCAGTACTTC

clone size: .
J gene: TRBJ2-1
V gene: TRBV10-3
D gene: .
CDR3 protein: CATNLGSKNEQFF
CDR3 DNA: TGTGCCACCAACCTGGGCTCCAAAAATGAGCAGTTCTTC

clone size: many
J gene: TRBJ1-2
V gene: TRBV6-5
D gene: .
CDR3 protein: CASSYSRASNYGYTF
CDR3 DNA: TGTGCCAGCAGTTACTCGAGGGCATCTAACTATGGCTACACCTTC

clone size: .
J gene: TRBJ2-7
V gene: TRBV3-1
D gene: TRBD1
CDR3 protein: CASSNPGTGAQGSYEQYF
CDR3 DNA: TGTGCCAGCAGCAACCCCGGGACAGGGGCGCAGGGCTCCTACGAGCAGTACTTC

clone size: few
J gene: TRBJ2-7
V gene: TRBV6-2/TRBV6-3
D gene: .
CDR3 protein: CASSWPGIEQYF
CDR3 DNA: TGTGCCAGCAGTTGGCCAGGGATCGAGCAGTACTTC

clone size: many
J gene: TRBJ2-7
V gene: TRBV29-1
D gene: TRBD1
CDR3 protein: CSAARDRDFYEQYF
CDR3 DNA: TGCAGCGCTGCGCGGGACAGGGATTTTTACGAGCAGTACTTC

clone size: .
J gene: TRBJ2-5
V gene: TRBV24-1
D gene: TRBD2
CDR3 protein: CATSPSGRETQYF
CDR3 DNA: TGTGCCACCAGTCCTAGCGGTCGAGAGACCCAGTACTTC

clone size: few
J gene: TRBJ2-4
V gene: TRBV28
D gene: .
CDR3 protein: CASSLRAKNIQYF
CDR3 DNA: TGTGCCAGCAGTTTGAGGGCCAAAAACATTCAGTACTTC

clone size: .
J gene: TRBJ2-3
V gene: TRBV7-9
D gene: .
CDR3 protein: CASSPSETDTQYF
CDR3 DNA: TGTGCCAGCAGCCCCTCGGAAACAGATACGCAGTATTTT

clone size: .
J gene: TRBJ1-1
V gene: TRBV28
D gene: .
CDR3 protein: CALHRANTEAFF
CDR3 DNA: TGTGCCCTCCATCGCGCGAACACTGAAGCTTTCTTT

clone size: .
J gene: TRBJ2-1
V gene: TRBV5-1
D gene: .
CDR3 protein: CASSLAPGSEQFF
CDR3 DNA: TGCGCCAGCAGCTTGGCGCCGGGATCTGAGCAGTTCTTC

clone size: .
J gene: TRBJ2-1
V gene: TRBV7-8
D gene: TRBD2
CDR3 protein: CASSTTSGTYNEQFF
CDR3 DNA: TGTGCCAGCAGCACAACTAGCGGGACCTACAATGAGCAGTTCTTC

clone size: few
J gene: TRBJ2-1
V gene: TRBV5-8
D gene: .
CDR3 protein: CASSLTLGRYNEQFF
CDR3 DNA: TGTGCCAGCAGCTTGACGTTGGGAAGGTACAATGAGCAGTTCTTC

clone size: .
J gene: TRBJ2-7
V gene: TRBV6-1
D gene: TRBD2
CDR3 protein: CASIPRGGSSYEQYF
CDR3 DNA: TGTGCCAGCATCCCCCGGGGGGGAAGCTCCTACGAGCAGTACTTC

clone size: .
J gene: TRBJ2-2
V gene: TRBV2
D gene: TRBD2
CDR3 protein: CASSVGSGGAGELFF
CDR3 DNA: TGTGCCAGCAGTGTTGGTAGCGGGGGCGCCGGGGAGCTGTTTTTT

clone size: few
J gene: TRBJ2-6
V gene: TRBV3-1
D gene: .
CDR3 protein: CASSLGRNRFDGANVLTF
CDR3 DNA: TGTGCCAGCAGCCTCGGCCGAAACAGGTTCGATGGGGCCAACGTCCTGACTTTC

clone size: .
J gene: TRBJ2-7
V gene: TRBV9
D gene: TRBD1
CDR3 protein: CASSVGQENYEQYF
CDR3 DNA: TGTGCCAGCAGCGTTGGACAGGAGAATTACGAGCAGTACTTC

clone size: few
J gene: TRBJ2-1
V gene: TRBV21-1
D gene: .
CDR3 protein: CASSKAASGRSNEQFF
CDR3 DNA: TGTGCCAGCAGCAAAGCGGCTAGCGGGAGGTCCAATGAGCAGTTCTTC

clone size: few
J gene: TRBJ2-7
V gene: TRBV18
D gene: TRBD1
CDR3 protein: CASSQDREQYF
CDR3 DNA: TGTGCCAGCTCACAGGACAGGGAGCAGTACTTC

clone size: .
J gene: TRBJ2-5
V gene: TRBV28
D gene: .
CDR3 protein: CASSSLRTFQGFGETQYF
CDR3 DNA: TGTGCCAGCAGCTCTTTGAGGACCTTCCAGGGGTTTGGAGAGACCCAGTACTTC

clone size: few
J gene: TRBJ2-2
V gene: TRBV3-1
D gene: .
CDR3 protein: CASSLNGQARFGELFF
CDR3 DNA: TGTGCCAGCAGCCTAAATGGGCAGGCTAGGTTCGGGGAGCTGTTTTTT

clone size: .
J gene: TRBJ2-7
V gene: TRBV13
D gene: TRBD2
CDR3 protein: CASSLSGGFPNEQYF
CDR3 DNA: TGTGCCAGCAGCTTGTCGGGAGGTTTCCCCAACGAGCAGTACTTC